The rows below give T cell receptor beta chains drawn from one sample of a study of shared clonotypes between healthy human individuals. Repertoires were generated with immunoSEQ multiplex PCR, while TCRdb's copy carries only in-frame clones and drops some. The sample yields some 600,000 clones, approximately 96% seen once. Sequenced sample: naive CD8+ T cells sorted from blood. The receptors were gathered from a woman between 25 and 40 years old in good health. Each CDR3 is given with its conserved first and last residue. A D gene is named only where the DNA matches it firmly. Size is omitted from some rows. Given values are once, few, many or a class for expanded clones.

CDR3aa	CDR3nt	abundance	v_gene	j_gene	d_gene
CASSLVLAGSQQETQYF	TGTGCCAGCAGCTTGGTGCTAGCGGGGTCCCAACAAGAGACCCAGTACTTC	NA	TRBV5-8	TRBJ2-5	TRBD2
CASVSGDGCEQYF	TGTGCCAGCGTAAGCGGGGATGGCTGCGAGCAGTACTTC	NA	TRBV6-4	TRBJ2-7	TRBD2
CSAGYGYTF	TGCAGTGCTGGTTATGGCTACACCTTC	NA	TRBV20-1	TRBJ1-2	NA
CASSLFDSGRAGTQYF	TGTGCCAGCAGCTTGTTTGATAGCGGGAGGGCCGGAACGCAGTATTTT	NA	TRBV5-8	TRBJ2-3	TRBD2
CASSLARGSGRTYNEQFF	TGTGCCAGCAGCTTAGCGCGTGGTAGCGGGAGGACCTACAATGAGCAGTTCTTC	NA	TRBV7-2	TRBJ2-1	TRBD2
CASEESFSDTQYF	TGTGCCAGCGAGGAGAGCTTTTCAGATACGCAGTATTTT	NA	TRBV7-9	TRBJ2-3	NA
CASSFDEGRYTQYF	TGTGCCAGCAGTTTTGATGAAGGGCGATATACGCAGTATTTT	NA	TRBV28	TRBJ2-3	NA
CASSSISGSDEQFF	TGTGCCAGCAGTTCCATCAGCGGGAGCGATGAGCAGTTCTTC	NA	TRBV27	TRBJ2-1	TRBD2
CATSRSQDTQYF	TGTGCCACCAGCAGATCTCAAGATACGCAGTATTTT	NA	TRBV15	TRBJ2-3	NA
CASSEHGGRGHDEQYF	TGCGCCAGCAGTGAGCACGGCGGCAGGGGCCATGACGAGCAGTACTTC	NA	TRBV10-2	TRBJ2-7	NA
CASTKLPPGDMLNTEAFF	TGTGCCAGTACAAAGCTCCCCCCAGGAGATATGCTGAACACTGAAGCTTTCTTT	NA	TRBV28	TRBJ1-1	NA
CASSGTAATNEKLFF	TGTGCCAGCAGTGGGACAGCTGCAACTAATGAAAAACTGTTTTTT	NA	TRBV2	TRBJ1-4	NA
CASSQERRYRMNTEAFF	TGCGCCAGCAGCCAAGAGAGGCGGTACAGGATGAACACTGAAGCTTTCTTT	once	TRBV4-1	TRBJ1-1	NA
CASSILGARGRIGNEQFF	TGTGCCAGTAGTATACTTGGGGCGCGGGGACGGATTGGAAATGAGCAGTTCTTC	NA	TRBV19	TRBJ2-1	NA
CASSPHRGTGTYEQYF	TGTGCCAGCAGCCCCCACCGAGGGACAGGGACCTACGAGCAGTACTTC	NA	TRBV14	TRBJ2-7	TRBD1
CASRVNQGGKNIQYF	TGTGCCAGCAGAGTGAATCAGGGCGGCAAAAACATTCAGTACTTC	NA	TRBV6-5	TRBJ2-4	NA
CASSLGAGGYTF	TGTGCCAGCAGTTTAGGGGCGGGTGGCTACACCTTC	NA	TRBV28	TRBJ1-2	NA
CASSLDRNTEAFF	TGTGCCAGCAGCCTAGACAGGAACACTGAAGCTTTCTTT	NA	TRBV7-6	TRBJ1-1	NA
CASSLDRPGYTF	TGCGCCAGCAGCTTGGACAGGCCCGGCTACACCTTC	NA	TRBV5-1	TRBJ1-2	NA
CASSLGHFTGELFF	TGTGCCAGCAGTTTGGGCCATTTCACCGGGGAGCTGTTTTTT	NA	TRBV28	TRBJ2-2	NA
CASSHKPDGTEAFF	TGTGCCAGCAGCCACAAACCGGACGGGACTGAAGCTTTCTTT	NA	TRBV7-9	TRBJ1-1	NA
CASSLADGPINYGYTF	TGTGCCAGCAGCTTGGCCGACGGGCCGATTAACTATGGCTACACCTTC	NA	TRBV5-4	TRBJ1-2	NA
CASTWTGGFGYTF	TGTGCCAGCACTTGGACAGGGGGCTTCGGCTACACCTTC	NA	TRBV28	TRBJ1-2	TRBD1
CASSQVAGDYNEQFF	TGCGCCAGCAGCCAAGTAGCGGGAGATTACAATGAGCAGTTCTTC	NA	TRBV4-1	TRBJ2-1	TRBD2
CASSQDPGSRTNEQFF	TGCGCCAGCAGCCAAGATCCAGGGTCCCGGACCAATGAGCAGTTCTTC	NA	TRBV4-1	TRBJ2-1	NA
CASSLGGGQVWNEQFF	TGCGCCAGCAGCTTGGGTGGGGGGCAGGTGTGGAATGAGCAGTTCTTC	NA	TRBV5-1	TRBJ2-1	NA